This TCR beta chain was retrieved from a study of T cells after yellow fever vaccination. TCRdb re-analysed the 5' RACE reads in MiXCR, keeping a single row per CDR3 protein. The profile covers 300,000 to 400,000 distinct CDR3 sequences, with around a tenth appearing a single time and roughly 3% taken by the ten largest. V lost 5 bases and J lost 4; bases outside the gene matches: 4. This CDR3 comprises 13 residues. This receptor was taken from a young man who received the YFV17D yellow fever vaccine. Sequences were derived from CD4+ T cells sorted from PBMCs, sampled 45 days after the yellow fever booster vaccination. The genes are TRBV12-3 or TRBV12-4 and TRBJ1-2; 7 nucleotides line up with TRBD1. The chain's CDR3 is CASSPDRIYGYTF. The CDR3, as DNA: TGTGCCAGCAGTCCGGACAGGATCTATGGCTACACCTTC.